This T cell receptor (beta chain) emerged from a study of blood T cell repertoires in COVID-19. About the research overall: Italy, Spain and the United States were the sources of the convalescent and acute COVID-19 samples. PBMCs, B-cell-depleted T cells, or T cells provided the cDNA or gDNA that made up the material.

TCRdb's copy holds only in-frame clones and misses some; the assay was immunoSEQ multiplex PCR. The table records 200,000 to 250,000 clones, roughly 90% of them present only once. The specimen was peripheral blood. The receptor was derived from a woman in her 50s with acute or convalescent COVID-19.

The CDR3 DNA is TGTGCCAGCTCACCTGACAGGCCTGGGAGCGGAGAGACCCAGTACTTC. Protein sequence: CASSPDRPGSGETQYF. The rearrangement links TRBV18 to TRBJ2-5; the D gene is possibly TRBD1 (6 bases). This CDR3 comprises 16 residues. V lost 3 bases and J lost 4, with 18 bases in between. The germline gives CDR1 KGHSH, CDR2 LQKENI.